Listed below are T cell receptor beta chains from one sample, sequenced in a study of blood T cell repertoires in COVID-19. The assay was immunoSEQ multiplex PCR, and TCRdb's table has in-frame clones only and misses some. This table holds more than 70,000 clones, 75% to 90% found once. Sequencing used peripheral blood. These TCRs come from a man aged 60 to 69 with acute or convalescent COVID-19. CDR3s include the opening cysteine and the closing phenylalanine or tryptophan. A D gene is named only where the DNA matches it firmly. Only part of the rows carry a size: once, few, many, or a class if the clone is expanded.

>TRBD2|TRBV6-5|NA|TRBJ2-1
TGTGCCAGCAGTTACTCTAGCGGGGGCTACAATGAGCAGTTCTTC
CASSYSSGGYNEQFF
>TRBD1|TRBV18|NA|TRBJ1-1
TGTGCCAGCTCACCCCAATATTCCGACAGGGTGAGCACTGAAGCTTTCTTT
CASSPQYSDRVSTEAFF
>TRBD2|TRBV6-5|NA|TRBJ2-1
TGTGCCAGCAAGTGGACTAGCGGGAGAGCAAATGAGCAGTTCTTC
CASKWTSGRANEQFF
>NA|TRBV7-2|NA|TRBJ1-6
TGTGCCAGCAGCTTGTTCTCATCCGGTAATTCACCCCTCCACTTT
CASSLFSSGNSPLHF
>TRBD1|TRBV13|NA|TRBJ1-2
TGTGCCAGCAGCTTGGGGGACAGGGACCCCTATGGCTACACCTTC
CASSLGDRDPYGYTF
>TRBD1|TRBV11-2|NA|TRBJ1-2
TGTGCCAGCAGCTTACGGGGACAGGTCTATGGCTACACCTTC
CASSLRGQVYGYTF
>TRBD2|TRBV19|NA|TRBJ2-1
TGTGCCAGTAGTATAGAGGCGGGCCCGGGGGGGAATGAGCAGTTCTTC
CASSIEAGPGGNEQFF
>NA|TRBV2|NA|TRBJ1-1
TGTGCCACCCAACCCGGGGGGATGAACACTGAAGCTTTCTTT
CATQPGGMNTEAFF
>NA|TRBV4-3|NA|TRBJ1-2
TGCGCCAGCAGCCAAGGGGCAGGTCCTGGGGAGGTCTACACCTTC
CASSQGAGPGEVYTF
>NA|TRBV19|few|TRBJ1-5
TGTGCCAGTAGTATGACGGGAAGCAATCAGCCCCAGCATTTT
CASSMTGSNQPQHF
>TRBD1|TRBV6-2/TRBV6-3|NA|TRBJ2-4
TGTGCCAGCAGCCGACAGGGATTGCCCAAAAACATTCAGTACTTC
CASSRQGLPKNIQYF
>NA|TRBV6-6|NA|TRBJ1-5
TGTGCCAGCAGTTACGGCGGCCAGAATCAGCCCCAGCATTTT
CASSYGGQNQPQHF
>TRBD1|TRBV9|once|TRBJ2-3
TGTGCCAGCAGCGTAGAGGAGACAGGGTGGGCAGATACGCAGTATTTT
CASSVEETGWADTQYF
>NA|TRBV6-2/TRBV6-3|large|TRBJ2-7
TGTGCCAGCAGTACACTTATTATCCAGGGACACCACTACGAGCAGTACTTC
CASSTLIIQGHHYEQYF
>NA|TRBV7-6|NA|TRBJ1-6
TGTGCCAGCAGCCCTCGACAGAGCTCCTATAATTCACCCCTCCACTTT
CASSPRQSSYNSPLHF
>TRBD2|TRBV2|NA|TRBJ2-3
TGTGCCAGCAGTGAACTAGCGGGGGGGCGTTGGAGCACAGATACGCAGTATTTT
CASSELAGGRWSTDTQYF
>NA|TRBV15|NA|TRBJ1-3
TGTGCCACCAGCGGTCGGAGTCCTGGAAACACCATATATTTT
CATSGRSPGNTIYF
>NA|TRBV27|NA|TRBJ2-1
TGTGCCAGCAGCCAGGGATATGAGCAGTTCTTC
CASSQGYEQFF
>TRBD2|TRBV10-3|NA|TRBJ2-1
TGTGCCATCAGTGACAGCGGGGGGTCGTACAATGAGCAGTTCTTC
CAISDSGGSYNEQFF
>NA|TRBV11-3|few|TRBJ2-1
TGTGCCAGCAGCTTAAACAGGGTCAATGAGCAGTTCTTC
CASSLNRVNEQFF
>NA|TRBV27|NA|TRBJ1-6
TGTGCCAGCACCGGTCTGGGGCCCTCACCCCTCCACTTT
CASTGLGPSPLHF
>TRBD2|TRBV10-3|NA|TRBJ2-1
TGTGCCATCAGCATAGCGGGAGACTTCTACAATGAGCAGTTCTTC
CAISIAGDFYNEQFF
>TRBD2|TRBV4-2|NA|TRBJ2-1
TGTGCCAGCAGCCCGGGACTAGTGAACAATGAGCAGTTCTTC
CASSPGLVNNEQFF
>TRBD1|TRBV2|once|TRBJ1-2
TGTGCCAGCAGTGGCAGGGGGCACGACTATGGCTACACCTTC
CASSGRGHDYGYTF
>TRBD2|TRBV7-9|NA|TRBJ2-3
TGTGCCAGCAGCAAACTAGCGGGGGGGAGCACAGATACGCAGTATTTT
CASSKLAGGSTDTQYF
>TRBD1|TRBV2|NA|TRBJ1-2
TGTGCCAGCAGACTCGGACAGGGCCTTTACTATGGCTACACCTTC
CASRLGQGLYYGYTF
>TRBD1|TRBV5-4|NA|TRBJ2-3
TGTGCCAGCAGCCCGCAGGGACAGCGATACACAGATACGCAGTATTTT
CASSPQGQRYTDTQYF
>TRBD2|TRBV12-5|many|TRBJ2-3
TGTGCTAGTGTTCAAGCGGGGGGAATCACAGATACGCAGTATTTT
CASVQAGGITDTQYF
>NA|TRBV13|NA|TRBJ2-1
TGTGCCAGTAAAATGGAGACCCGTTACAATGAGCAGTTCTTC
CASKMETRYNEQFF
>NA|TRBV27|NA|TRBJ1-2
TGTGCCAGCAGTACCCGCGTCGGGGTCGTGGGGGGCTACACCTTC
CASSTRVGVVGGYTF
>TRBD1|TRBV7-2|NA|TRBJ2-7
TGTGCCAGCAGCTTACCGAGGACAGGGGCCTACGAGCAGTACTTC
CASSLPRTGAYEQYF
>NA|TRBV12-5|NA|TRBJ1-1
TGTGCTAGTGGTACGCCGGGGGGGACAACCATCACTGAAGCTTTCTTT
CASGTPGGTTITEAFF
>TRBD2|TRBV24-1|NA|TRBJ2-3
TGTGCCACCAGTGATGCAAGCGGGGCGAGCACAGATACGCAGTATTTT
CATSDASGASTDTQYF
>NA|TRBV24-1|NA|TRBJ2-1
TGTGCCACCAGTGATCCGCAGGGGACATCCCCCAATGAGCAGTTCTTC
CATSDPQGTSPNEQFF
>NA|TRBV4-3|NA|TRBJ1-1
TGCGCCAGCAGCCAAGCACGGACTGAGAACACTGAAGCTTTCTTT
CASSQARTENTEAFF
>TRBD1|TRBV3-1/TRBV3-2|NA|TRBJ2-7
TGTGCCAGCACCCAAAGGGACAGCTACGAGCAGTACTTC
CASTQRDSYEQYF
>NA|TRBV5-1|once|TRBJ1-2
TGCGCCAGCAGCTTGAAGGGGCCGGGCGACTATGGCTACACCTTC
CASSLKGPGDYGYTF
>NA|TRBV5-1|NA|TRBJ2-1
TGCGCCAGCAGCTTGGCACTCGGTGGTACCTTGAGCTCCTACAATGAGCAGTTCTTC
CASSLALGGTLSSYNEQFF
>TRBD1|TRBV5-1|NA|TRBJ1-2
TGCGCCAGCAGCTTGATCGGGACAGGGGGCCAAGGTAACTATGGCTACACCTTC
CASSLIGTGGQGNYGYTF
>NA|TRBV7-2|few|TRBJ1-2
TGTGCCAGCAGCTTACTAACAGCCATCGCTAACTATGGCTACACCTTC
CASSLLTAIANYGYTF
>NA|TRBV9|NA|TRBJ1-2
TGTGCCAGCAGCACTCTGGGCACCCTTAGCTATGGCTACACCTTC
CASSTLGTLSYGYTF
>TRBD1|TRBV6-2/TRBV6-3|NA|TRBJ1-6
TGTGCCAGCAGTTACTCGCCACAGGGGGCAAGCTCCTATAATTCACCCCTCCACTTT
CASSYSPQGASSYNSPLHF
>NA|TRBV12-3/TRBV12-4|few|TRBJ2-5
TGTGCCAGCGGCGGACCACCGGGGGAGACCCAGTACTTC
CASGGPPGETQYF
>NA|TRBV11-2|NA|TRBJ1-2
TGTGCCAGCAGTCCCCGGTCGGGCTATGGCTACACCTTC
CASSPRSGYGYTF
>NA|TRBV7-8|once|TRBJ1-5
TGTGCCAGCAGCGGACAGACAACCTCCGCGTATAGCAATCAGCCCCAGCATTTT
CASSGQTTSAYSNQPQHF
>TRBD1|TRBV4-2|once|TRBJ2-4
TGTGCCAGCAGCCAAGGCGATTTAGGGACAGGGAGAAACATTCAGTACTTC
CASSQGDLGTGRNIQYF
>NA|TRBV11-3|NA|TRBJ2-3
TGTGCCAGCAGCTTAGGGGGAGTCACAGATACGCAGTATTTT
CASSLGGVTDTQYF
>TRBD1|TRBV20-1|few|TRBJ1-2
TGCAGTGTTCAGGGGGCCTATGGCTACACCTTC
CSVQGAYGYTF
>NA|TRBV5-1|NA|TRBJ2-5
TGCGCCAGCAGCTATGGGGGGGGACACCCGGCAGAGACCCAGTACTTC
CASSYGGGHPAETQYF